This T cell receptor beta chain was captured by sequencing in a study of long-term antiretroviral therapy in people with HIV. Study results and caveats: Specimen acquisition occurred between the mid-2000s and the late 2010s, potentially under older ART regimens.

For this clone: Antigen: not known.

The CDR3 spans 16 residues. V lost 0 bases and J 4 bases, leaving 15 bases between the germline ends. Per germline, CDR1 MNHEY and CDR2 SMNVEV (reference sequence). Running of the v3.0 immunoSEQ assay took place at survey level. Profiling relied on immunoSEQ multiplex PCR, and the TCRdb table lists in-frame clones only, not all of them. The table records tens of thousands of clones, approximately 80% of them present only once. The source is a man aged 35-49 years with HIV. The starting material was unsorted PBMCs, obtained 0.5 years before starting antiretroviral therapy. The chain employs TRBV27 and TRBJ1-2; no clear D gene. The CDR3 nucleotides read TGTGCCAGCAGTTTATCTGGACGAGCGTCTGTCTATGGCTACACCTTC. Protein sequence: CASSLSGRASVYGYTF.